A single sample is the source of the 25 T cell receptor beta chains below, sequenced in a study of T-cell memory formation after mild COVID-19. Each CDR3 protein gets one entry after TCRdb re-called the 5' RACE reads with MiXCR. The table has fewer than 450,000 distinct CDR3 sequences, 20% to 25% seen once; the top ten hold 8.5% to 9%. Sequenced input: PBMCs or a T cell subset sorted from them (not recorded which). Receptors originate from an adult woman who had mild COVID-19 (a few samples of this study predate the infection). Cell type and time point are not known.

In DNA, the CDR3 is TGTGCCAGTCGCGGGACCTCCTACAATGAGCAGTTCTTC. Protein product: CASRGTSYNEQFF. The rearrangement uses TRBV12-3 or TRBV12-4 and TRBJ2-1; a possible D gene is TRBD2 (6 bases). CDR3 length: 13 amino acids. Trimming left V 9 bases short and J 0 bases short, with 9 bases between.

The chain recombines TRBV7-9 with TRBJ1-1; no firm D call. Germline V gives CDR1 SEHNR, CDR2 FQNEAQ (reference sequence). V was shortened by 4 bases and J by 0 bases, with 6 bases between the two germline ends. This CDR3 spans 13 amino acids. The CDR3 reads CASSWMVNTEAFF. The CDR3 DNA is TGTGCCAGCAGCTGGATGGTGAACACTGAAGCTTTCTTT.

This clonotype was seen a handful of times. V usage is TRBV7-9 and J usage is TRBJ1-2; D is uncertain. Trimming stripped 2 bases from V and 2 bases from J, with 9 bases between. Germline assignment: CDR1 SEHNR and CDR2 FQNEAQ (reference sequence). The length of the CDR3 is 14 residues. The CDR3 region has the DNA TGTGCCAGCAGCTTAATACCAGACAACTATGGCTACACCTTC. Its translation is CASSLIPDNYGYTF.

With regard to this clonotype: The junction departs from germline at one end; a sequencing error may be responsible. For the CDR3, the DNA is TGTGCCAGCAGCTCCGATCGGACACTCCAGGTCTTC. It specifies CASSSDRTLQVF. The chain employs TRBV7-2 and TRBJ2-7; D is perhaps TRBD1 (5 bases). The germline CDR1 and CDR2 sequences are SGHTA and FQGNSA. The length of the CDR3 is 12 residues.

A few counts support this clonotype. The CDR3 loop is CASSVDLAGGETQYF. CDR3 DNA: TGTGCCAGCAGCGTAGACCTAGCGGGAGGAGAGACCCAGTACTTC. The rearrangement uses TRBV9 and TRBJ2-5; TRBD2 matches at 11 bases. This CDR3 region has 15 residues. V was pared by 0 bases and J by 4 bases, with 2 bases of the junction left unmatched. Per germline, CDR1 SGDLS and CDR2 YYNGEE.

This clonotype was detected only a few times. In nucleotides, the CDR3 is TGTGCCAGCAGCTTGGCGGACAGGGGGGGTGAGCAGTTCTTC. It specifies CASSLADRGGEQFF. This sequence joins TRBV5-4 and TRBJ2-1; 10 bases map to TRBD1. V lost 0 bases, J lost 9 bases, and 3 bases stayed unmatched. Germline loops: CDR1 SGHNT, CDR2 YYREEE (reference sequence). There are 14 residues in the CDR3. Drawing the rest from reference TRBV5-4 and TRBJ2-1, the complete variable domain is ETGVTQSPTHLIKTRGQQVTLRCSSQSGHNTVSWYQQALGQGPQFIFQYYREEENGRGNFPPRFSGLQFPNYSSELNVNALELDDSALYLCASSLADRGGEQFFGPGTRLTVL.

In its sample, this clonotype was seen a few times. In nucleotides, the CDR3 is TGCGCCAGCAGCCCAGGACTGGTGGGGGTCACAGATACGCAGTATTTT. It yields the protein CASSPGLVGVTDTQYF. The chain couples TRBV5-1 to TRBJ2-3; the D call may be TRBD1 or TRBD2 (5 bases each). V was trimmed by 4 bases and J by 2 bases, leaving 17 bases between them. The CDR3 runs 16 residues. Germline V gives CDR1 SGHRS, CDR2 YFSETQ.

The chain carries TRBV7-9 and TRBJ2-7; possibly TRBD1 for D (5 bases). The V end was cut by 5 bases, the J end by 4 bases, with 6 bases between. The CDR3 is 11 amino acids. Germline lookup yields CDR1 SEHNR and CDR2 FQNEAQ (reference sequence). The CDR3 DNA reads as TGTGCCAGCAGCAACAGGTACGAGCAGTACTTC. Its protein is CASSNRYEQYF.

This clonotype was found a few times. This chain joins TRBV6-2 or TRBV6-3 and TRBJ2-7; D assignment may be TRBD1 or TRBD2 (6 bases each). CDR1 and CDR2 (germline): MNHEY, SVGEGT. The CDR3 totals 14 residues. V gave up 3 bases and J gave up 4 bases, with 13 bases separating them. CDR3 residues: CASSYRGPGYEQYF. CDR3 DNA: TGTGCCAGCAGTTATCGGGGGCCAGGGTACGAGCAGTACTTC.

V is TRBV20-1 and J is TRBJ1-2; D might be TRBD1 (5 bases). This CDR3 comprises 13 residues. CDR1 and CDR2 (germline): DFQATT, SNEGSKA (reference sequence). The ends were cut back, 3 bases at V and 2 bases at J, with 10 bases in the middle. CDR3 in amino acids: CSASTRVNYGYTF. The CDR3 nucleotides are TGCAGTGCTAGCACCAGGGTCAACTATGGCTACACCTTC.

The gene calls are TRBV11-2 and TRBJ1-1; D ambiguous. Trimming shortened V by 5 bases and J by 11 bases, and 9 bases separated the two germline ends. Germline assignment: CDR1 SGHAT and CDR2 FQNNGV. This CDR3 is built from 10 residues. CDR3 residues: CASSTTMAFF. The CDR3 DNA sequence: TGTGCCAGCAGCACGACCATGGCTTTCTTT.

This sequence joins TRBV20-1 and TRBJ2-3, with D tentatively TRBD1 or TRBD2 (7 bases each). V lost 5 bases and J 1 base, leaving 13 bases between the germline ends. In germline, CDR1 is DFQATT, CDR2 SNEGSKA (reference sequence). The CDR3 extends over 14 amino acids. The CDR3 protein is CSAPGGARTDTQYF. In DNA, the CDR3 is TGCAGTGCTCCAGGGGGGGCCCGCACAGATACGCAGTATTTT.

Here the CDR3 DNA reads TGTGCCACCAGCTGGACTAGCGGAAGCACAGATACGCAGTATTTT. It codes for CATSWTSGSTDTQYF. The chain links TRBV15 to TRBJ2-3; 10 bases are a match to TRBD2. From germline, CDR1 is LNHNV and CDR2 YYDKDF (reference sequence). V shed 5 bases, J shed 0 bases, and the junction held 2 bases outside the gene matches. The CDR3 consists of 15 residues.

The gene calls are TRBV5-4 and TRBJ2-1, with 8 bases aligning to TRBD1. CDR3 length equals 18 residues. Germline-derived CDR1 and CDR2 are SGHNT and YYREEE (reference sequence). The ends lost 4 bases at V and 9 bases at J; junction bases unmatched: 21. The CDR3 loop reads CASSPGTGAVSPQAEQFF. CDR3 nucleotides: TGTGCCAGCAGCCCTGGGACAGGCGCGGTATCCCCTCAAGCTGAGCAGTTCTTC.

The chain recombines TRBV7-3 with TRBJ2-3, with 10 bases aligning to TRBD2. The junction had 9 bases not matched to a gene; V was cut back by 5 bases and J by 4 bases. The CDR3 has 16 residues. CDR1 is SGHTA and CDR2 is FQGTGA in the germline V gene. CDR3 loop: CASSPASGRAADTQYF. CDR3 nucleotide sequence: TGTGCCAGCAGCCCGGCGAGCGGGAGGGCCGCAGATACGCAGTATTTT.

The genes are TRBV7-9 and TRBJ2-3; possible D gene TRBD2, 7 bases. The CDR3 spans 17 residues. V lost 5 bases, J lost 1 base, and 19 bases lay in between. In germline, CDR1 is SEHNR, CDR2 FQNEAQ (reference sequence). CDR3 sequence reads: CASSLGQPSGRTDTQYF. CDR3 DNA: TGTGCCAGCAGCCTAGGACAGCCTAGCGGCCGCACAGATACGCAGTATTTT. Together with reference TRBV7-9 and TRBJ2-3, the CDR3 gives the full variable domain: DTGVSQNPRHKITKRGQNVTFRCDPISEHNRLYWYRQTLGQGPEFLTYFQNEAQLEKSRLLSDRFSAERPKGSFSTLEIQRTEQGDSAMYLCASSLGQPSGRTDTQYFGPGTRLTVL.

V is TRBV7-2 and J is TRBJ2-7, with D perhaps matching TRBD1 (8 bases). The CDR3 spans 16 residues. Looked up from germline, CDR1 is SGHTA and CDR2 is FQGNSA. With 0 bases removed from V and 4 bases from J, the gap between germline ends came to 16 bases. DNA of the CDR3: TGTGCCAGCAGCTTAGCAACAGGGGGAGGGCGATACGAGCAGTACTTC. Protein product: CASSLATGGGRYEQYF. Full variable domain (rest looked up from reference TRBV7-2 and TRBJ2-7): GAGVSQSPSNKVTEKGKDVELRCDPISGHTALYWYRQSLGQGLEFLIYFQGNSAPDKSGLPSDRFSAERTGGSVSTLTIQRTQQEDSAVYLCASSLATGGGRYEQYFGPGTRLTVT.

V usage is TRBV7-2 and J usage is TRBJ2-3; 10 nucleotides match TRBD2. The germline gives CDR1 SGHTA, CDR2 FQGNSA. Trimming removed 4 bases from V and 6 bases from J; junction bases left unmatched: 7. The CDR3 extends over 15 amino acids. The CDR3 nucleotides read TGTGCCAGCAGCTCCGCAGCGGGAGGGCTGGATACGCAGTATTTT. As protein: CASSSAAGGLDTQYF.

This clonotype was recorded only once. V is TRBV10-3 and J is TRBJ2-3, with D possibly TRBD2 on 5 matching bases. Trimming pared 7 bases from V and 4 bases from J, leaving 9 bases between. This CDR3 is 12 amino acids long. In germline, CDR1 is ENHRY, CDR2 SYGVKD. CDR3: CAIMAGADTQYF. In DNA, the CDR3 is TGTGCCATCATGGCGGGTGCAGATACGCAGTATTTT.

V is TRBV2 and J is TRBJ2-3, with D possibly matching TRBD2 (6 bases). CDR1 and CDR2 from the germline V gene are SNHLY and FYNNEI. V lost 6 bases, J lost 1 base, and 14 bases lay in between. The CDR3 runs 15 residues. In nucleotides, the CDR3 is TGTGCCAGCAGGGGGGACTTCTTAGGCACAGATACGCAGTATTTT. Translating gives CASRGDFLGTDTQYF.

In this sample, this clonotype turned up a few times. V and J are TRBV12-3 or TRBV12-4 and TRBJ2-2, with 12 nucleotides matching TRBD2. Germline trimming cut 5 bases from V and 6 bases from J; bases unmatched to any gene: 4. The CDR3 length is 15 residues. The CDR3 sequence: CASSPRTSGAGELFF. DNA for the CDR3: TGTGCCAGCAGTCCTCGGACTAGCGGGGCCGGGGAGCTGTTTTTT.

J is TRBJ1-6 and V is TRBV2; no reliable D call. This CDR3 spans 13 amino acids. Looked up from germline, CDR1 is SNHLY and CDR2 is FYNNEI. V was trimmed by 5 bases and J by 8 bases, leaving 10 bases between them. CDR3: CASSLGLYSPLHF. In nucleotides, the CDR3 is TGTGCCAGCAGTTTAGGACTGTATTCACCCCTCCACTTT.

The rearrangement joins TRBV20-1 to TRBJ2-1; D not resolved. Germline CDR1 DFQATT, CDR2 SNEGSKA (reference sequence). Trimming removed 8 bases from V and 0 bases from J, with 11 bases in between. The CDR3 contains 13 residues. The chain's CDR3 is CSLTRSSYNEQFF. In DNA, the CDR3 is TGCAGTCTAACCAGGAGCTCCTACAATGAGCAGTTCTTC.

The rearrangement uses TRBV12-3 or TRBV12-4 and TRBJ2-7; perhaps TRBD1 as D (6 bases). The CDR3 length is 14 residues. V gave up 4 bases and J gave up 2 bases, with 12 bases separating them. The CDR3 region has the DNA TGTGCCAGCAGTTCCGGGGACACCACCTACGAGCAGTACTTC. This gives the protein CASSSGDTTYEQYF.

The chain employs TRBV7-9 and TRBJ2-5, with a tentative D call TRBD1 (6 bases). The CDR3 contains 14 residues. The V and J ends lost 5 bases and 2 bases respectively, with 12 bases between them. The germline gives CDR1 SEHNR, CDR2 FQNEAQ (reference sequence). The CDR3 loop is CASSPDDRQETQYF. As DNA, the CDR3 is TGTGCCAGCAGCCCAGACGACAGGCAAGAGACCCAGTACTTC. Full variable domain (remainder filled in from reference TRBV7-9 and TRBJ2-5): DTGVSQNPRHKITKRGQNVTFRCDPISEHNRLYWYRQTLGQGPEFLTYFQNEAQLEKSRLLSDRFSAERPKGSFSTLEIQRTEQGDSAMYLCASSPDDRQETQYFGPGTRLLVL.